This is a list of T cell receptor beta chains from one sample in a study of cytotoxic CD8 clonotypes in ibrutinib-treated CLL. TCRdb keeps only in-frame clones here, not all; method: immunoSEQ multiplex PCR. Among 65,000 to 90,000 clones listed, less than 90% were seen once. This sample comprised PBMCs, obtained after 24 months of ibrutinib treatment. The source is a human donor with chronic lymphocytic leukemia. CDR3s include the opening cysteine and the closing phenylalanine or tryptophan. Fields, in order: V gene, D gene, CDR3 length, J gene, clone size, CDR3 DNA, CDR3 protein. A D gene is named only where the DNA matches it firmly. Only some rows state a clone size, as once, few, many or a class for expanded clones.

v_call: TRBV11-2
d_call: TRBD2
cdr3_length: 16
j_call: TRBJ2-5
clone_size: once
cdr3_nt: TGTGCCAGCAGCTCCGGACTAGCGGGAGGGCAGGAGACCCAGTACTTC
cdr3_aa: CASSSGLAGGQETQYF

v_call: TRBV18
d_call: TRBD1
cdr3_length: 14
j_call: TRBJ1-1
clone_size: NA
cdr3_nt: TGTGCCAGCTACCGGGGACAGTCGAGCACTGAAGCTTTCTTT
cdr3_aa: CASYRGQSSTEAFF

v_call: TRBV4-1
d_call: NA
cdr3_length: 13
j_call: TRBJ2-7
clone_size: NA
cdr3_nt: TGCGCCAGCAGCCAAACCGGGGGCCACGAGCAGTACTTC
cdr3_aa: CASSQTGGHEQYF

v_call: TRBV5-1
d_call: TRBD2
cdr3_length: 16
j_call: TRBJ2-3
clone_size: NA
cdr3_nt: TGCGCCAGCACCGAGCGGGAGGGCCTTTTAGGAGATACGCAGTATTTT
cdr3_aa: CASTEREGLLGDTQYF

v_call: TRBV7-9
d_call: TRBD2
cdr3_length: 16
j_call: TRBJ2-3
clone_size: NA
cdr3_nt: TGTGCCAGCAGCAGGACTAGCGGGGCGGGCACAGATACGCAGTATTTT
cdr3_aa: CASSRTSGAGTDTQYF

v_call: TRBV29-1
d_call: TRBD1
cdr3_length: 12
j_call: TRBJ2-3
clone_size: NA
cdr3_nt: TGCAGCGGACAGGGGGCAACAGATACGCAGTATTTT
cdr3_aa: CSGQGATDTQYF

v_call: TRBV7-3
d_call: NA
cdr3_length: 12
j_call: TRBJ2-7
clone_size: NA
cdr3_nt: TGTGCCAGCAGCTTAGCGGTCTACGAGCAGTACTTC
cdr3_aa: CASSLAVYEQYF

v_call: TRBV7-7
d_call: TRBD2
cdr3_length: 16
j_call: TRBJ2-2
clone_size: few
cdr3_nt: TGTGCTAGCAGCCTAGCGGGAGATATCAACACCGGGGAGCTGTTTTTT
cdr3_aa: CASSLAGDINTGELFF

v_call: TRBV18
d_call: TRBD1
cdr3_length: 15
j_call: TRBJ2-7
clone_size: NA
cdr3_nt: TGTGCCAGCTCACCAGGGACAGGTTTTACCTACGAGCAGTACTTC
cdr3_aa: CASSPGTGFTYEQYF

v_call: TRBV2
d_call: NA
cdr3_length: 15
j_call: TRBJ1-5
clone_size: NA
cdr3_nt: TGTGCCAGCAGAAACACGGCGGGGAGCAATCAGCCCCAGCATTTT
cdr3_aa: CASRNTAGSNQPQHF

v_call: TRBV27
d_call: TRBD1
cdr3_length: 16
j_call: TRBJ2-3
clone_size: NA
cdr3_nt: TGTGCCAGCAGTGTGACAGGGGGCGCGCGCACAGATACGCAGTATTTT
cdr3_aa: CASSVTGGARTDTQYF

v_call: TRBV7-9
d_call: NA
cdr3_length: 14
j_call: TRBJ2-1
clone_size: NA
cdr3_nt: TGTGCCAGCGATCGGGCCACCTCCTACAATGAGCAGTTCTTC
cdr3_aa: CASDRATSYNEQFF

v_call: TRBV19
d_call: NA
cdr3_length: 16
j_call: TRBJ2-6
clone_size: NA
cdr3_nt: TGTGCCAGTAGTATCAAAAGGCGGGCCGGGGCCAACGTCCTGACTTTC
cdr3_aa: CASSIKRRAGANVLTF

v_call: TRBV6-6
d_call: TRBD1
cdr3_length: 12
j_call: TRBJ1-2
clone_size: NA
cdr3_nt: TGTGCCAGCACCTACAGGGGCCATGGCTACACCTTC
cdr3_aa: CASTYRGHGYTF

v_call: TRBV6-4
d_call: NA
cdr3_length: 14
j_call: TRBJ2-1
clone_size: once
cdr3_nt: TGTGCCAGCAGTGACCTGGGTTCTGGGGGTGAGCAGTTCTTC
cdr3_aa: CASSDLGSGGEQFF

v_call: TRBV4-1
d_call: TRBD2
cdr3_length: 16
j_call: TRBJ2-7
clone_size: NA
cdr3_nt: TGCGCCAGCAGCCCTTCACTAGCGGGAGAAATCTACGAGCAGTACTTC
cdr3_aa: CASSPSLAGEIYEQYF

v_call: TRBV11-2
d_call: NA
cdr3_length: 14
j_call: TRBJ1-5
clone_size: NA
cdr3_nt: TGTGCCAGCAGCTTGTCCGGGGGCAATCAGCCCCAGCATTTT
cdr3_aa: CASSLSGGNQPQHF

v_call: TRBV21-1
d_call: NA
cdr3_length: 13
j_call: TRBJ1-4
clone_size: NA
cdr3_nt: TGTGCCAGCAGCAAAGGCACTAATGAAAAACTGTTTTTT
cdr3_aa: CASSKGTNEKLFF

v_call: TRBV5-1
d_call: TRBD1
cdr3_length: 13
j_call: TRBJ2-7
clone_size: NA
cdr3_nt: TGCGCCAGCAGCCGGGACAGGGATTACGAGCAGTACTTC
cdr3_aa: CASSRDRDYEQYF

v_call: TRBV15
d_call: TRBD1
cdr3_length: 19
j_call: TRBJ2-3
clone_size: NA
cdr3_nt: TGTGCCACCAGCAGAGACATATACCGGGACAGGGGGCGGTCAGATACGCAGTATTTT
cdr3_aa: CATSRDIYRDRGRSDTQYF

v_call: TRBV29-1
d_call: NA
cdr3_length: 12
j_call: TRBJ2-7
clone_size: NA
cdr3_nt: TGCAGCGTTGTTTCTTCCACCTACGAGCAGTACTTC
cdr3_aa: CSVVSSTYEQYF

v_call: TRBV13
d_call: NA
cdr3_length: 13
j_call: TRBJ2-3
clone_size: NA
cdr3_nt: TGTGCCAGCAGCTTAAGGTCTGGGGATACGCAGTATTTT
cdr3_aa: CASSLRSGDTQYF

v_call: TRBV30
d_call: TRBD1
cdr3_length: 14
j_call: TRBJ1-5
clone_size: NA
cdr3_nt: TGTGCCTGGAGTGTACAGGGGCCCAGTCAGCCCCAGCATTTT
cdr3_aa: CAWSVQGPSQPQHF

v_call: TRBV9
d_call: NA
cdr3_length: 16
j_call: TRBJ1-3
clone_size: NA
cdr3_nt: TGTGCCAGCAGCGTAGATCCAGGCTTCTCTGGAAACACCATATATTTT
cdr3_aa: CASSVDPGFSGNTIYF

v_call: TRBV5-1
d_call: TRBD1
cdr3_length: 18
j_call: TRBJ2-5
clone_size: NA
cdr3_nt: TGCGCCAGCAGCCCGAATGTCCCGGGACAGCCGATCCAAGAGACCCAGTACTTC
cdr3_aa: CASSPNVPGQPIQETQYF

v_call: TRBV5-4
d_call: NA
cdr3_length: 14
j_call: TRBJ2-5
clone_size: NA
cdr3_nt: TGTGCCAGCAGCTTGGTCCCGCAAAGGGAGACCCAGTACTTC
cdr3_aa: CASSLVPQRETQYF

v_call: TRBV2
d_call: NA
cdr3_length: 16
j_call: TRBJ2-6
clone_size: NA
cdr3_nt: TGTGCCAGCAGGACAGACAGAATCTCTGGGGCCAACGTCCTGACTTTC
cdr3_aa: CASRTDRISGANVLTF

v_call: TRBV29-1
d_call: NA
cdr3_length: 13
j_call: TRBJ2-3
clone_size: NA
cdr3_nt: TGCAGCGTTGCTGGAGTTGACACAGATACGCAGTATTTT
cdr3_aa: CSVAGVDTDTQYF

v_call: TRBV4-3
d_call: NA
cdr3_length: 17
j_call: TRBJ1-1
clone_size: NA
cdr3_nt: TGCGCCAGCAGCCAAGATCCGGCGGGGGCGCTTTTCACTGAAGCTTTCTTT
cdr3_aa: CASSQDPAGALFTEAFF

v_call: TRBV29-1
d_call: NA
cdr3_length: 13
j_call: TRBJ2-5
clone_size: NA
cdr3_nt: TGCAGCGTTCACCGGGACTTGCAAGAGACCCAGTACTTC
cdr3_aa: CSVHRDLQETQYF

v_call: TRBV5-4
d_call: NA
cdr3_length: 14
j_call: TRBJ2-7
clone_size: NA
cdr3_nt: TGTGCCAGCAGCGGAGCTTCCGGGGCCAGCGAGCAGTACTTC
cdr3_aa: CASSGASGASEQYF

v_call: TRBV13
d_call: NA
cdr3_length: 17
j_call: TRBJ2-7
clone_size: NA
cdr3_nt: TGTGCCAGCAGCCCCGGGATCGGGGGATCAAGCTTCTACGAGCAGTACTTC
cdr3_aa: CASSPGIGGSSFYEQYF

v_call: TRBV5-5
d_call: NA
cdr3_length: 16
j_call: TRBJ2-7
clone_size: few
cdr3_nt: TGTGCCAGCAGCCGCCTTACCGACAGGAGGGCTGCCGAGCAGTACTTC
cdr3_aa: CASSRLTDRRAAEQYF

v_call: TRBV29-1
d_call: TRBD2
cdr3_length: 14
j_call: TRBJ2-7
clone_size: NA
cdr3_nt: TGCAGCGTTAGGGCGGGGGGCAGTACCTACGAGCAGTACTTC
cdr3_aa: CSVRAGGSTYEQYF

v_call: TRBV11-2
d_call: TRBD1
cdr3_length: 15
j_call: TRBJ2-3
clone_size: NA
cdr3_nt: TGTGCCAGCAGTTTCCCGGGACAGGGGACGGATACGCAGTATTTT
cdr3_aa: CASSFPGQGTDTQYF

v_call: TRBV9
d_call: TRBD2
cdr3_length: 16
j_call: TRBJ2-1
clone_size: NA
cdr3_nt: TGTGCCAGCAGGCCCACCGGGACTAGCGGGAGGAATGAGCAGTTCTTC
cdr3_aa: CASRPTGTSGRNEQFF

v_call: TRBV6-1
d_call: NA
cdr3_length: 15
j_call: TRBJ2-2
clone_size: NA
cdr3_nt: TGTGCCAGCAGTTCGTTCCGAGCGGACACCGGGGAGCTGTTTTTT
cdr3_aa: CASSSFRADTGELFF

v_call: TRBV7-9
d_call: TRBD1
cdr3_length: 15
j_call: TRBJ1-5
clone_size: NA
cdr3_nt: TGTGCCAGCAGCCGCGGACAGGGAGTTTGGCAGCCCCAGCATTTT
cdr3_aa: CASSRGQGVWQPQHF

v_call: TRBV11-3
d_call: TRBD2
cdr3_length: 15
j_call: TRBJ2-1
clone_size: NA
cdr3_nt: TGTGCCAGCAGCATAGGACTAGCGGGAGGAGATGAGCAGTTCTTC
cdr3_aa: CASSIGLAGGDEQFF

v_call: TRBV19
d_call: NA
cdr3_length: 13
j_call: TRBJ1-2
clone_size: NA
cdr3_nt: TGTGCCAGTAGTATAGCAGCGCAGAGGGGCTACACCTTC
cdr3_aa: CASSIAAQRGYTF

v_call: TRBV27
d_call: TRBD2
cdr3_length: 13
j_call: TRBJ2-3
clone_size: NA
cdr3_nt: TGTGCCACCCCCGGGACTACCACAGATACGCAGTATTTT
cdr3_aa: CATPGTTTDTQYF

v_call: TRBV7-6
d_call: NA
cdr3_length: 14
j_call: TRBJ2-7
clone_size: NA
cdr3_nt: TGTGCCAGCAGCTACCGACACGGACCCTACGAGCAGTACTTC
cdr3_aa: CASSYRHGPYEQYF

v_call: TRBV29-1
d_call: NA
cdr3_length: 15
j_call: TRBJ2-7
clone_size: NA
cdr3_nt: TGCAGCGTCTCCACCCCCCGGGAGAGCTCCTACGAGCAGTACTTC
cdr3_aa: CSVSTPRESSYEQYF

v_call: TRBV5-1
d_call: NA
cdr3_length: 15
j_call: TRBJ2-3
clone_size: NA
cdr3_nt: TGCGCCAGCAGCTTTGGCGGAACTAGCACAGATACGCAGTATTTT
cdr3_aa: CASSFGGTSTDTQYF

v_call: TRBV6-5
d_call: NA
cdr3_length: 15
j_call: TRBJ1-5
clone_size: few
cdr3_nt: TGTGCCAGCAGTTACATGGGGGCCCCCAATCAGCCCCAGCATTTT
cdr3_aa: CASSYMGAPNQPQHF

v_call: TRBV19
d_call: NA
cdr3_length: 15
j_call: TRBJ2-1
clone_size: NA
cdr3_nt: TGTGCCAGCAAGTCCTCGGGGGCCGCCTACAATGAGCAGTTCTTC
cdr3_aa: CASKSSGAAYNEQFF